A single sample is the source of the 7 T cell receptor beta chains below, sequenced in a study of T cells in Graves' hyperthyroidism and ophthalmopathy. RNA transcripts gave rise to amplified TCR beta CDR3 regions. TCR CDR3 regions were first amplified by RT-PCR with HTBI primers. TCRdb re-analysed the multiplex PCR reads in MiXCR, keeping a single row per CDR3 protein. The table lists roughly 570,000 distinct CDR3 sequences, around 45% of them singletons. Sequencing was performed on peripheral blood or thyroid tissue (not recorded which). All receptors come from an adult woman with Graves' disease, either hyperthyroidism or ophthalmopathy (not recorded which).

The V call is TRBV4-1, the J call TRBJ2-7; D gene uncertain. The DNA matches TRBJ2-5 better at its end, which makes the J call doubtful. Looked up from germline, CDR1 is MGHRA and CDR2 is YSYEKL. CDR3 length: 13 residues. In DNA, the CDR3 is TGCGCCAGCAGCCTCATGGCCCAAGAGACCCAGTACTTC. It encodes CASSLMAQETQYF.

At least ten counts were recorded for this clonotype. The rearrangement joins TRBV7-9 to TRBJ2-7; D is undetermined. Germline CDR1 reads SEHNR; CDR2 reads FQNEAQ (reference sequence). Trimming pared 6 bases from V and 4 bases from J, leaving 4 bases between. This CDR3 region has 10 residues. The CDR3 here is CASRIYEQYF. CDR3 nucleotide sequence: TGTGCCAGCAGAATTTACGAGCAGTACTTC.

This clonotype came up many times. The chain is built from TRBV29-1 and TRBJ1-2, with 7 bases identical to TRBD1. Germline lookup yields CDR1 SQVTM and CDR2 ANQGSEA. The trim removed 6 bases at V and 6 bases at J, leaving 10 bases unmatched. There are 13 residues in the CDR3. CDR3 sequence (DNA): TGCAGCGTCCTAAGGGGGCGGTACGATGGCTACACCTTC. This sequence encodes CSVLRGRYDGYTF. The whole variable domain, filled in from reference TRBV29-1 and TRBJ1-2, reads SAVISQKPSRDICQRGTSLTIQCQVDSQVTMMFWYRQQPGQSLTLIATANQGSEATYESGFVIDKFPISRPNLTFSTLTVSNMSPEDSSIYLCSVLRGRYDGYTFGSGTRLTVV.

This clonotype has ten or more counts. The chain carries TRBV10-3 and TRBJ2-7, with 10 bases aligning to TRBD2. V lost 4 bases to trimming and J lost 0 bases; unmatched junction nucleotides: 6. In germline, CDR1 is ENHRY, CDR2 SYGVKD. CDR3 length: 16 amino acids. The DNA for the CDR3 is TGTGCCATCAGTGGGCCCCCTAGCGGGAGCTCCTACGAGCAGTACTTC. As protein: CAISGPPSGSSYEQYF.

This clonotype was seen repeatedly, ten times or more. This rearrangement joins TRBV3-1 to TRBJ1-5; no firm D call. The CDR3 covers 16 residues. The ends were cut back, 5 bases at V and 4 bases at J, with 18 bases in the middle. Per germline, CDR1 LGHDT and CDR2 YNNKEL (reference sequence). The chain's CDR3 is CASSFLERAGNQPQHF. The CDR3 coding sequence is TGTGCCAGCAGCTTTCTGGAACGGGCAGGTAATCAGCCCCAGCATTTT.

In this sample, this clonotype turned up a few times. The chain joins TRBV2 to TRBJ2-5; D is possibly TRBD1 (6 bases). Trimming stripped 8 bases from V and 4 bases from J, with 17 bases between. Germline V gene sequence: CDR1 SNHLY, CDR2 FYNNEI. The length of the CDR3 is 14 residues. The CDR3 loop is CASLRGSGLETQYF. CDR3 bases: TGTGCCAGCCTGAGGGGGTCGGGCTTAGAGACCCAGTACTTC.

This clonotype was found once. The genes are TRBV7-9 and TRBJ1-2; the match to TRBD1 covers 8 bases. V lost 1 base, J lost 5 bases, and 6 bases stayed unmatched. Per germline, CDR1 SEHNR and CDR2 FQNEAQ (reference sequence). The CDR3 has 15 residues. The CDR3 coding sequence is TGTGCCAGCAGCTTAGTGGGGGGACAGGAATATGGCTACACCTTC. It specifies CASSLVGGQEYGYTF.